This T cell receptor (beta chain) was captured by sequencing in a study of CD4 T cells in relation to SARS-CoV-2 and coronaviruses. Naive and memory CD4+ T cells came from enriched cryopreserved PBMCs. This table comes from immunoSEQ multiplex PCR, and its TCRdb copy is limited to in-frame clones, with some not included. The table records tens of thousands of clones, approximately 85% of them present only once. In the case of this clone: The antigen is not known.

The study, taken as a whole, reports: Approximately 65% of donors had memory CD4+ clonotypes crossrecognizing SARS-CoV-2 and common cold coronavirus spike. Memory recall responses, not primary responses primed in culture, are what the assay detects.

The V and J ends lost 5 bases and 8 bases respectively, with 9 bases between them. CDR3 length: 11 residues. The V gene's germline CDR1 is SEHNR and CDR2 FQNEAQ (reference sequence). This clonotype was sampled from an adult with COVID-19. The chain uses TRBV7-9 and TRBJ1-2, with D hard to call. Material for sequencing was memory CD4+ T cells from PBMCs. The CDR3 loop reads CASSGSSGYTF. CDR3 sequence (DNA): TGTGCCAGCAGCGGGAGCTCCGGCTACACCTTC.